These 5 T cell receptor beta chains were sequenced from one sample in a study of blood T cell repertoires in COVID-19. Some clones are missing from TCRdb's copy, which holds only in-frame ones; the method was immunoSEQ multiplex PCR. The table lists roughly 160,000 clones, around four fifths of them singletons. What was sequenced was peripheral blood. Source of these receptors: a woman aged 55-70 years with acute or convalescent COVID-19.

The J gene is TRBJ2-2, the V gene TRBV12-5; 12 nucleotides match TRBD2. This CDR3 has 20 residues. With V trimmed by 3 bases and J by 2 bases, 13 bases remained unmatched. CDR1 LGHNT and CDR2 FRNRAP come from the germline V gene. CDR3 in amino acids: CASGFRGPTSGGINTGELFF. CDR3 DNA sequence: TGTGCTAGTGGTTTCAGGGGACCGACTAGCGGGGGTATTAACACCGGGGAGCTGTTTTTT.

This chain uses TRBV5-1 with TRBJ1-3, with D unclear. Germline V gene data show CDR1 as SGHRS and CDR2 as YFSETQ. The CDR3 spans 13 residues. Trimming removed 3 bases from V and 0 bases from J, with 4 bases in between. The chain's CDR3 is CASSSSSGNTIYF. CDR3 sequence (DNA): TGCGCCAGCAGCTCGAGCTCTGGAAACACCATATATTTT.

The gene calls are TRBV13 and TRBJ1-1; D perhaps matches TRBD1 (6 bases). This CDR3 is built from 14 residues. Trimming cost V 5 bases and J 4 bases, with 14 bases left between them. CDR1 and CDR2 from the germline V gene are PRHDT and FYEKMQ (reference sequence). CDR3 in amino acids: CASSPTGKGTEAFF. The CDR3 nucleotides are TGTGCCAGCAGCCCTACAGGGAAGGGCACTGAAGCTTTCTTT.

The V and J genes are TRBV9 and TRBJ1-6, with D possibly being TRBD1 (6 bases). The germline gives CDR1 SGDLS, CDR2 YYNGEE. With 0 bases removed from V and 9 bases from J, the gap between germline ends came to 16 bases. This CDR3 contains 16 residues. CDR3 DNA sequence: TGTGCCAGCAGCGTAGAAAAGGGGCAGGGGAGTTCACCCCTCCACTTT. Its protein product is CASSVEKGQGSSPLHF.

The chain couples TRBV6-5 to TRBJ1-2, with 7 bases that match TRBD1. The trim removed 2 bases at V and 0 bases at J, leaving 3 bases unmatched. This CDR3 is 15 amino acids long. Germline V gene lookup returns CDR1 MNHEY and CDR2 SVGAGI. The CDR3 bases are TGTGCCAGCAGTTACACGACAGGGACTAACTATGGCTACACCTTC. It codes for CASSYTTGTNYGYTF.